This T cell receptor (beta chain) was sequenced for a study of T cell repertoires in cytomegalovirus infection. MiXCR, run by TCRdb on the reads, gives a single entry per CDR3 protein. This table has under 500,000 distinct CDR3 sequences, about 39% appearing once. V was pared by 1 base and J by 4 bases, with 6 bases of the junction left unmatched. The CDR3 totals 15 residues. Germline loops: CDR1 LGHNA, CDR2 YSLEER. Details on this clonotype: Its matching antigen is unknown.

This sequence originates from a human donor in good health (CMV status not recorded). Some clones in this sample may be carry-over from other donors' samples. The chain carries TRBV4-3 and TRBJ2-5, with 7 bases that match TRBD1. Sample: cultured PBMCs, taken from culture after CMV antigen stimulation. For the CDR3, the DNA is TGCGCCAGCAGCCAAGCCGACAGGGCACGAGAGACCCAGTACTTC. It yields the protein CASSQADRARETQYF.